The clone carrying this TCR beta chain was found a few times. The sample originates from a study of shared T cell receptors in the human thymus. V lost 0 bases, J lost 5 bases, and 7 bases stayed unmatched. This CDR3 is 15 amino acids long. Germline V gene data show CDR1 as GTSNPN and CDR2 as SVGIG (reference sequence). The protocol was immunoSEQ multiplex PCR, while the TCRdb copy is restricted to in-frame clones and leaves out a portion. The sample includes 540,000 or so clones, about 84% of them seen just once. These sequences were also reported in another study, on human thymus T cells. That paper states: It was healthy Finnish infants having corrective surgery for congenital heart defects who were the donors. Corrective heart surgery yielded the resections from which the thymus tissue came. Apparent skewing of V and J gene usage characterized both thymic and blood repertoires. Thymic repertoires from unrelated individuals overlapped highly, related research reported.

The TCR sequence derives from a boy in the first two years of life with a congenital heart defect. The source material was thymocytes. This chain links TRBV30 with TRBJ2-7; TRBD2 agrees at 10 bases. The CDR3 coding sequence is TGTGCCTGGAGTGTTAAGGGACTAGCGTTGAACGAGCAGTACTTC. Translation: CAWSVKGLALNEQYF.